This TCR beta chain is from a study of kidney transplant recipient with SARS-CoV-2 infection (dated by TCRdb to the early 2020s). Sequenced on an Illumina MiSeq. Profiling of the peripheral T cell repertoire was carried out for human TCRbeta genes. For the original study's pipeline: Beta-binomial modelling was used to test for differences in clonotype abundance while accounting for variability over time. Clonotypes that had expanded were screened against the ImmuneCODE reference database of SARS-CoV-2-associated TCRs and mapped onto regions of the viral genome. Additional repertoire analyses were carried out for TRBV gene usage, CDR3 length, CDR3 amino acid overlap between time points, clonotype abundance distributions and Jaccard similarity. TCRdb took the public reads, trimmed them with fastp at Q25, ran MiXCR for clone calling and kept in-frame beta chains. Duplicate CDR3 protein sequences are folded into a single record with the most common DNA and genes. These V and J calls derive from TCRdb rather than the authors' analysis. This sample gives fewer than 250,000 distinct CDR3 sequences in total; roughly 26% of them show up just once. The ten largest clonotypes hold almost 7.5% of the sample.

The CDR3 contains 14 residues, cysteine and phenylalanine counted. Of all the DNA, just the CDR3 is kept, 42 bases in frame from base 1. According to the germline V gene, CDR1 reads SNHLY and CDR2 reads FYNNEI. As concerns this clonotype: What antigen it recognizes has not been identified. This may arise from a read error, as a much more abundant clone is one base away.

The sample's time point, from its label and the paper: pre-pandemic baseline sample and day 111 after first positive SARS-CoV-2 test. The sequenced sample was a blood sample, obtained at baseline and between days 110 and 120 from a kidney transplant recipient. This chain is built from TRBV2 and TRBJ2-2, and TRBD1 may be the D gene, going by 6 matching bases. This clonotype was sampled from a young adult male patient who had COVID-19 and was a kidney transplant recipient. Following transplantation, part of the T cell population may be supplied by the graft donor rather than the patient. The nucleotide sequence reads TGTGCCAGCAGCGCAACAGGGAACACCGGGGAGCCGTTTTTT. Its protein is CASSATGNTGEPFF.